This T cell receptor (beta chain) was found in a study of T cells in Graves' hyperthyroidism and ophthalmopathy. CDR3 length: 16 residues. CDR1 and CDR2 (germline): SGHRS, YFSETQ. Trimming took 0 bases from V and 6 from J; bases not matched to a gene: 9. Amplification of TCR beta CDR3 regions used RNA as the template. During a first-round RT-PCR of the TCR CDR3, the HTBI primer set was used. TCRdb re-analysed the multiplex PCR reads in MiXCR, keeping a single row per CDR3 protein. Found here are 450,000 to 650,000 distinct CDR3 sequences, roughly 20% of them singletons; the top ten hold about 26%. This clonotype was seen many times.

Sequencing was done on a sample of blood. The genes are TRBV5-1 and TRBJ2-5, with 9 bases that match TRBD2. The TCR comes from a man aged 18 to 29 with Graves' hyperthyroidism. The CDR3 protein is CASSLDGGGVVKTQYF. For the CDR3, the DNA is TGCGCCAGCAGCTTGGATGGCGGGGGGGTCGTAAAGACCCAGTACTTC. The variable domain in full, completed from reference TRBV5-1 and TRBJ2-5, reads KAGVTQTPRYLIKTRGQQVTLSCSPISGHRSVSWYQQTPGQGLQFLFEYFSETQRNKGNFPGRFSGRQFSNSRSEMNVSTLELGDSALYLCASSLDGGGVVKTQYFGPGTRLLVL.